This T cell receptor (beta chain) was documented in a study of blood T cell repertoires in COVID-19. Whole-study context: Some COVID-19 samples were acute and others convalescent; all came from the United States, Italy and Spain. The cDNA or gDNA used as material had been derived from T cells, B-cell-depleted T cells, or PBMCs.

Authors' analysis steps: Using reference gene primer amplification, nucleated cell counts were estimated. Profiled with immunoSEQ multiplex PCR; TCRdb holds only in-frame clones, not every one. V, J and clone size were drawn from that table, and D and trimming were deduced from the DNA. In the table there are about 97,000 clones, 92% of which are singletons. The germline CDR1 and CDR2 sequences are SGDLS and YYNGEE. V lost 3 bases to trimming and J lost 7 bases; unmatched junction nucleotides: 10. This CDR3 spans 15 amino acids. The Seattle patients joined while their infection was active and were tracked longitudinally afterward.

The rearrangement joins TRBV9 to TRBJ2-1; 7 bases agree with TRBD1. What was sequenced was peripheral blood. The sequence derives from a woman in her forties or fifties with COVID-19, enrolled during active disease. The CDR3 DNA is TGTGCCAGCAGCGGGAGACAGGGAATACAGAATGAGCAGTTCTTC. Translation gives CASSGRQGIQNEQFF.